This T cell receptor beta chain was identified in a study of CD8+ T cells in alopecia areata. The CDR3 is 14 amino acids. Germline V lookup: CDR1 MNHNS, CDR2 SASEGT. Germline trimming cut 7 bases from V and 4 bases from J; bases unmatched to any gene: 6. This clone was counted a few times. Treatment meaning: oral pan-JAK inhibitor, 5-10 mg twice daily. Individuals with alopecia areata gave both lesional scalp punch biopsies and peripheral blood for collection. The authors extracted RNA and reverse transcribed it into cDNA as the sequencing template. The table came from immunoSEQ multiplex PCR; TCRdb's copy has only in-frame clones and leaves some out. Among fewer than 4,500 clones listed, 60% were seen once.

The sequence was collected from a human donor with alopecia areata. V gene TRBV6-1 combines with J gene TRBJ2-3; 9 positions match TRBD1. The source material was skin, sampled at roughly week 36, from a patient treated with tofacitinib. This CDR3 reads CASTPTGGADTQYF. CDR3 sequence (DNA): TGTGCCAGCACTCCGACAGGGGGTGCAGATACGCAGTATTTT.